A single sample gave rise to the 28 T cell receptor beta chains below, sequenced in a study of CD8+ T cells in alopecia areata. RNA extraction and reverse transcription yielded cDNA as sequencing template. The repertoire was sequenced with immunoSEQ multiplex PCR; TCRdb's copy has only in-frame clones and lacks some. The sample consists of some 150,000 clones, 45% to 60% of them appearing once. The sample in question was CD8+ T cells sorted from blood, obtained at week 0. These receptors were taken from a human donor with alopecia areata.

The chain uses TRBV4-3 and TRBJ2-7; TRBD1 agrees at 7 bases. J gave up 0 bases and V 0 bases, and 8 bases lay outside the gene matches. The CDR3 runs 17 residues. The germline gives CDR1 LGHNA, CDR2 YSLEER. CDR3 in DNA: TGCGCCAGCAGCCAAGAATCTCGGGGACAGAGCTCCTACGAGCAGTACTTC. It translates to CASSQESRGQSSYEQYF.

This clone has more than one count but fewer than ten. This rearrangement joins TRBV30 to TRBJ2-5; the D gene is possibly TRBD2 (7 bases). The J call may not be correct, given that the DNA end is closer to TRBJ2-7. The CDR3 runs 12 residues. Germline-derived CDR1 and CDR2 are GTSNPN and SVGIG (reference sequence). The CDR3 region has the DNA TGTGCCTGGAGCCCGGGGGGCCACGAGCAGTACTTC. Protein sequence: CAWSPGGHEQYF.

The table lists this clone with a few counts. This sequence joins TRBV29-1 and TRBJ2-2, with 7 nucleotides matching TRBD2. The ends lost 1 base at V and 3 bases at J; junction bases unmatched: 2. Per the germline V gene, CDR1 is SQVTM and CDR2 is ANQGSEA. CDR3 length: 14 amino acids. CDR3 nucleotides: TGCAGCGTTGAAGCCGCGGGGGACACCGGGGAGCTGTTTTTT. Residues: CSVEAAGDTGELFF.

The V call is TRBV29-1, the J call TRBJ2-7; a possible D gene is TRBD2 (7 bases). Germline CDR1 SQVTM, CDR2 ANQGSEA. The germline V and J ends were trimmed by 7 bases and 1 base, with 14 bases remaining between them. This CDR3 has 13 amino acids. CDR3 sequence (DNA): TGCAGCGCGGGGGGCGGTGTTTCCTACGAGCAGTACTTC. As protein: CSAGGGVSYEQYF.

This clone has a handful of counts. This rearrangement joins TRBV30 to TRBJ2-6, with a tentative D call TRBD1 (5 bases). With 8 bases removed from V and 4 bases from J, the gap between germline ends came to 9 bases. The CDR3 is 12 residues long. Germline V gene sequence: CDR1 GTSNPN, CDR2 SVGIG (reference sequence). This CDR3 reads CALDTGANVLTF. For the CDR3, the DNA is TGTGCCCTGGACACAGGGGCCAACGTCCTGACTTTC.

V gene TRBV25-1 combines with J gene TRBJ1-1; possibly TRBD1 for D (6 bases). Germline V CDR1 and CDR2: MGHDK, SYGVNS. This CDR3 region has 10 residues. V gave up 8 bases and J gave up 7 bases, with 8 bases separating them. CDR3 coding DNA: TGTGCCAGCCGAGGGGGTGAAGCTTTCTTT. Protein sequence: CASRGGEAFF.

The V gene is TRBV5-1, the J gene TRBJ2-1; perhaps TRBD1 as D (6 bases). The CDR3 has 15 residues. V lost 4 bases and J 10 bases, leaving 21 bases between the germline ends. Germline V gene data show CDR1 as SGHRS and CDR2 as YFSETQ. CDR3 sequence reads: CASSVSGHAFPEQFF. CDR3 coding DNA: TGCGCCAGCAGCGTCTCGGGACACGCCTTCCCCGAGCAGTTCTTC.

This clone was detected a few times. The V and J genes are TRBV19 and TRBJ2-7; no clear D gene. Germline V gives CDR1 LNHDA, CDR2 SQIVND (reference sequence). The CDR3 has 13 residues. V shed 3 bases and J shed 2 bases, with 8 bases lying between them. CDR3 amino acids: CASSMRTTYEQYF. Written as DNA, the CDR3 is TGTGCCAGTAGTATGAGGACCACCTACGAGCAGTACTTC.

The rearrangement joins TRBV21-1 to TRBJ2-5; the tabulated D call, TRBD1, remains unverified against the DNA. TRBV21-1 has pseudogene status. The length of the CDR3 is 12 residues. DNA of the CDR3: TGTGCCAGCAGCCAGGGGGAAGAGACCCAGTACTTC. It translates to CASSQGEETQYF.

This chain links TRBV27 with TRBJ2-3; 10 bases match TRBD2. There are 15 residues in the CDR3. V gave up 6 bases and J gave up 4 bases; unmatched junction bases: 7. Germline V gene sequence: CDR1 MNHEY, CDR2 SMNVEV (reference sequence). The CDR3 coding sequence is TGTGCCAGCAGGGAACTAGCGGGGACATCAGATACGCAGTATTTT. This gives the protein CASRELAGTSDTQYF.

This chain connects TRBV9 to TRBJ2-3, with 12 bases aligning to TRBD2. The ends lost 5 bases at V and 4 bases at J; junction bases unmatched: 5. Germline V gene data show CDR1 as SGDLS and CDR2 as YYNGEE. The CDR3 has 15 amino acids. The CDR3 DNA reads as TGTGCCAGCAGACCTAGCGGGGGGGCCGCAGATACGCAGTATTTT. Amino acid sequence: CASRPSGGAADTQYF.

DNA of the CDR3: TGTGCCTGGAGTGCGGCTGCCCGCTACAATGAGCAGTTCTTC. It is translated as CAWSAAARYNEQFF. V and J are TRBV30 and TRBJ2-1; D not resolved. The CDR3 sequence is 14 residues long. Germline values: CDR1 GTSNPN, CDR2 SVGIG (reference sequence). V was cut by 1 base and J by 3 bases, with 10 bases left in between.

This clone was seen a few times. The chain links TRBV29-1 to TRBJ2-7, with D possibly matching TRBD2 (5 bases). This CDR3 is built from 14 residues. V was pared by 1 base and J by 0 bases, with 10 bases between. The germline V gene encodes CDR1 SQVTM and CDR2 ANQGSEA. The CDR3 region has the DNA TGCAGCGTTGAAGGACTGGGGAGCTCCTACGAGCAGTACTTC. This gives the protein CSVEGLGSSYEQYF.

This clone was counted a few times. V is TRBV5-1 and J is TRBJ2-7; D unclear. CDR1 is SGHRS and CDR2 is YFSETQ in the germline V gene. V was pared by 3 bases and J by 2 bases, with 9 bases between. This CDR3 contains 13 residues. In DNA, the CDR3 is TGCGCCAGCAGCTCGGAAACAACCTACGAGCAGTACTTC. Translation: CASSSETTYEQYF.

This clone showed up just a few times. The chain uses TRBV6-5 and TRBJ2-2; 7 bases are shared with TRBD2. This CDR3 region has 15 residues. Germline trimming cut 6 bases from V and 1 base from J; bases unmatched to any gene: 5. Germline CDR1 is MNHEY and CDR2 is SVGAGI. CDR3 sequence reads: CASSTSGENTGELFF. The CDR3 nucleotides read TGTGCCAGCAGCACCAGCGGGGAGAACACCGGGGAGCTGTTTTTT.

This clone was seen more than once but under ten times. The chain employs TRBV29-1 and TRBJ2-5; 12 nucleotides match TRBD1. V shed 3 bases and J 5 bases; nucleotides not matched to a gene: 7. The CDR3 is 15 residues long. Germline-derived CDR1 and CDR2 are SQVTM and ANQGSEA. CDR3 protein: CSVDPKGTGGETQYF. The CDR3 coding sequence is TGCAGCGTTGACCCTAAAGGGACAGGGGGCGAGACCCAGTACTTC.

This clone was seen a handful of times. The V and J genes are TRBV29-1 and TRBJ2-3; 9 bases are a match to TRBD2. V dropped 4 bases and J dropped 2; count of bases not matched to a gene: 7. The CDR3 is 15 residues long. CDR1 and CDR2 from the germline V gene are SQVTM and ANQGSEA. CDR3: CSVGGGGAHTDTQYF. The CDR3 region has the DNA TGCAGCGTTGGCGGCGGGGGGGCACACACAGATACGCAGTATTTT.

The CDR3 coding sequence is TGCAGCGCCGGAGAAGCTTTCTTT. Its translation: CSAGEAFF. The chain couples TRBV29-1 to TRBJ1-1, with D hard to call. The CDR3 is 8 residues long. Germline CDR1 reads SQVTM; CDR2 reads ANQGSEA. The germline V and J ends were trimmed by 7 bases and 8 bases, with 5 bases remaining between them.

V and J are TRBV30 and TRBJ1-5, with D maybe TRBD1 (5 bases). The V gene's germline CDR1 is GTSNPN and CDR2 SVGIG (reference sequence). This CDR3 has 15 residues. The V gene lost 1 base and the J gene lost 0 bases, with 10 bases spanning the gap. The CDR3 sequence: CAWSEGDLSNQPQHF. CDR3 sequence (DNA): TGTGCCTGGAGTGAAGGGGACCTTAGCAATCAGCCCCAGCATTTT.

This chain links TRBV7-9 with TRBJ2-7; D is unresolved. V lost 1 base and J lost 7, with 14 bases in between. The CDR3 contains 14 residues. Germline V gene data show CDR1 as SEHNR and CDR2 as FQNEAQ (reference sequence). In DNA, the CDR3 is TGTGCCAGCAGCTTAGAGTCCCGGCATCGGGAGCAGTACTTC. Translated, it gives CASSLESRHREQYF.

This chain links TRBV29-1 with TRBJ1-2; perhaps TRBD1 as D (5 bases). CDR1 is SQVTM and CDR2 is ANQGSEA in the germline V gene. With 8 bases removed from V and 6 bases from J, the gap between germline ends came to 10 bases. This CDR3 has 10 residues. Here the CDR3 reads CSRVGDGYTF. CDR3 DNA: TGCAGCCGTGTAGGGGATGGCTACACCTTC.

The chain employs TRBV29-1 and TRBJ2-2, with D tentatively TRBD2 (6 bases). V lost 6 bases and J 5 bases, leaving 10 bases between the germline ends. The CDR3 consists of 12 residues. Looked up from germline, CDR1 is SQVTM and CDR2 is ANQGSEA. CDR3 coding DNA: TGCAGCGTCCTTCGGGGGACCGGGGAGCTGTTTTTT. The encoded protein is CSVLRGTGELFF.

Only a few counts were recorded for this clone. The chain links TRBV11-2 to TRBJ2-3; 12 bases match TRBD2. The CDR3 runs to 18 residues. Trimming cost V 5 bases and J 0 bases; bases outside gene matches: 9. Germline CDR1 SGHAT, CDR2 FQNNGV. The CDR3 protein is CASSRTSGVTTSTDTQYF. CDR3 DNA: TGTGCCAGCAGCCGGACTAGCGGGGTAACCACTAGCACAGATACGCAGTATTTT.

The CDR3 loop reads CASSSFVGDEQYF. The CDR3 DNA follows: TGTGCCAGCAGCTCGTTTGTGGGCGACGAGCAGTACTTC. The chain has TRBV5-6 and TRBJ2-7; D unresolved. Germline V lookup: CDR1 SGHDT, CDR2 YYEEEE. The CDR3 sequence is 13 residues long. The V end was cut by 3 bases, the J end by 5 bases, with 12 bases between.

This clone has more than one count but fewer than ten. J is TRBJ2-1 and V is TRBV10-2, with D possibly matching TRBD1 (6 bases). Trimming shortened V by 6 bases and J by 0 bases, and 15 bases separated the two germline ends. The length of the CDR3 is 16 residues. The V gene's germline CDR1 is WSHSY and CDR2 SAAADI. The CDR3 DNA reads as TGCGCCAGCAGCAACACCGCAGGGGTCTCCTACAATGAGCAGTTCTTC. Translation: CASSNTAGVSYNEQFF.

J is TRBJ2-6 and V is TRBV9; D is uncertain. V was clipped by 4 bases and J by 6 bases, with 8 bases between them. The CDR3 runs 13 residues. CDR1 and CDR2 from the germline V gene are SGDLS and YYNGEE. In DNA form, the CDR3 reads TGTGCCAGCAGCTCATCAGCGGCCAACGTCCTGACTTTC. Translating gives CASSSSAANVLTF.

In this sample, this clone turned up a few times. This sequence joins TRBV5-1 and TRBJ1-3, with TRBD1 as a possible D gene (5 bases). The CDR3 is made up of 14 amino acids. CDR1 SGHRS and CDR2 YFSETQ come from the germline V gene. Trimming removed 1 base at V and 1 base at J, with 6 bases between. The CDR3 region is CASSLQGSGNTIYF. CDR3 sequence (DNA): TGCGCCAGCAGCTTGCAGGGATCTGGAAACACCATATATTTT.

This chain joins TRBV14 and TRBJ2-7; maybe TRBD1 (5 bases). CDR3 length: 13 amino acids. The V gene lost 0 bases and the J gene lost 11 bases, with 14 bases spanning the gap. CDR1 SGHDN and CDR2 FVKESK come from the germline V gene. CDR3 protein: CASSQDFQRGKYF. CDR3 DNA: TGTGCCAGCAGCCAAGATTTTCAAAGGGGCAAGTACTTC.